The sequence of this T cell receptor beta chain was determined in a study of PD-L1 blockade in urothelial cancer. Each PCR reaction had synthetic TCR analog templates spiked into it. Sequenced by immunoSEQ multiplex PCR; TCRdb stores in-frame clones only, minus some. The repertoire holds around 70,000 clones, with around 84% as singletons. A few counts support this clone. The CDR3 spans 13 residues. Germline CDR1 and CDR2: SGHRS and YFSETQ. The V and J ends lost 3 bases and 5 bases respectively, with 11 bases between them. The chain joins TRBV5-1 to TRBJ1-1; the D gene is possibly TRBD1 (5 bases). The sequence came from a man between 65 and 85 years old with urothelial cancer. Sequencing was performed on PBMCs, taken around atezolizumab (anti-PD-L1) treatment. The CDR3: CASSSSGVTEAFF. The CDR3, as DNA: TGCGCCAGCAGCTCTTCGGGGGTGACTGAAGCTTTCTTT.